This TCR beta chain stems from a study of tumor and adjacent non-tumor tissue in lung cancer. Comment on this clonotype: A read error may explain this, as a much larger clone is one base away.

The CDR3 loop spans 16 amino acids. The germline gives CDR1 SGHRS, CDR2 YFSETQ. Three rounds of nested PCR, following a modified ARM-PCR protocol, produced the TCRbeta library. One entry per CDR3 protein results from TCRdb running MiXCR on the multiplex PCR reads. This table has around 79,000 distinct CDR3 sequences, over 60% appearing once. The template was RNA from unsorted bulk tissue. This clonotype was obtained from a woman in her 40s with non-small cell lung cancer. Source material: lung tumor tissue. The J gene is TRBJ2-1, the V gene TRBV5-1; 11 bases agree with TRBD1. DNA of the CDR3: TGCGCCAGCAGCTTGGTTGGTGGGACAGGGGGAGGTGAGCAGCTCTTC. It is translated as CASSLVGGTGGGEQLF.